A selection of T cell receptor beta chains follows, all from one sample in a study of blood T cell repertoires in COVID-19. Produced via immunoSEQ multiplex PCR; TCRdb's table is partial and in-frame only. The sample lists fewer than 250,000 clones; roughly 87% were seen once. The source material was PBMCs or T cells enriched from blood (not recorded which). These receptors were collected from a woman between 25 and 40 years old with acute COVID-19. Both conserved end residues are trimmed from each CDR3. The listing skips clone size in some rows; elsewhere it reads once, few, many or a size class.

cdr3_aa: ASSLDPGGHGANVLT
j_call: TRBJ2-6
v_call: TRBV5-1
clone_size: -

cdr3_aa: ASSRDRVTGELF
j_call: TRBJ2-2
v_call: TRBV3-1/TRBV3-2
clone_size: -

cdr3_aa: ASRAHPEPGDRDYEQY
j_call: TRBJ2-7
v_call: TRBV11-2
clone_size: -

cdr3_aa: ASSLARTAPPYNEQF
j_call: TRBJ2-1
v_call: TRBV11-1
clone_size: -

cdr3_aa: ASSLVPPGLAGRDGYT
j_call: TRBJ1-2
v_call: TRBV5-1
clone_size: few

cdr3_aa: ASSPTPSRRGASDTQY
j_call: TRBJ2-3
v_call: TRBV27
clone_size: -

cdr3_aa: ASSLRQGALQFFGYT
j_call: TRBJ1-2
v_call: TRBV5-6
clone_size: -

cdr3_aa: ASSLARSNSPLH
j_call: TRBJ1-6
v_call: TRBV7-8
clone_size: once

cdr3_aa: ASSLNRGSDQPQH
j_call: TRBJ1-5
v_call: TRBV13
clone_size: -

cdr3_aa: ASSDRISYEQY
j_call: TRBJ2-7
v_call: TRBV2
clone_size: -

cdr3_aa: AWSPGQGPAKLF
j_call: TRBJ1-4
v_call: TRBV30
clone_size: -

cdr3_aa: ASNPGTGETDTQY
j_call: TRBJ2-3
v_call: TRBV6-5
clone_size: once

cdr3_aa: ASSIQVQVPSGANVLT
j_call: TRBJ2-6
v_call: TRBV19
clone_size: once

cdr3_aa: ASSTIGGRAF
j_call: TRBJ1-1
v_call: TRBV6-5
clone_size: -

cdr3_aa: SVQGGGYT
j_call: TRBJ1-2
v_call: TRBV29-1
clone_size: -

cdr3_aa: ASSETGDNSPLH
j_call: TRBJ1-6
v_call: TRBV9
clone_size: -